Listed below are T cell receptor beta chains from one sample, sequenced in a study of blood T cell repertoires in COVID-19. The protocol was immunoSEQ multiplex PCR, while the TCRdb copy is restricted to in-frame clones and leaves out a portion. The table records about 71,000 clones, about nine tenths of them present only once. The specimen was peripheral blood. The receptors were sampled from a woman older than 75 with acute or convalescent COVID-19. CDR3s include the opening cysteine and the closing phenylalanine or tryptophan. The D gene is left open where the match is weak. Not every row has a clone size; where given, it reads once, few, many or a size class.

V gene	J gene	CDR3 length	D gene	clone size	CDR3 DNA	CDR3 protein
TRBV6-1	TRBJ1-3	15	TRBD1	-	TGTGCCAGCAGTGAGACAGGGAACCCTGGAAACACCATATATTTT	CASSETGNPGNTIYF
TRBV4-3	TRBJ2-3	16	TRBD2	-	TGCGCCAGCAGCCAGGTAGCGGGGGAGAGCACAGATACGCAGTATTTT	CASSQVAGESTDTQYF
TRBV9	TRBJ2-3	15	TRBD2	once	TGTGCCAGCAGCCCAAGCGGGGGGGACACAGATACGCAGTATTTT	CASSPSGGDTDTQYF
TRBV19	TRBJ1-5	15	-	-	TGTGCCAGTAGTCCCGGACTAGGGAGAGGGCAGCCCCAGCATTTT	CASSPGLGRGQPQHF
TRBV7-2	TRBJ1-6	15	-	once	TGTGCCAGCAGCACCACGACAGGTCTATATTCACCCCTCCACTTT	CASSTTTGLYSPLHF
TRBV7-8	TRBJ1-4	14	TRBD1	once	TGTGCCAGCAGCTTAGCAGGGGGCGGTGAAAAACTGTTTTTT	CASSLAGGGEKLFF
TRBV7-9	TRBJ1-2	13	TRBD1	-	TGTGCCAGCAGCCCCGACAGGGACTATGGCTACACCTTC	CASSPDRDYGYTF
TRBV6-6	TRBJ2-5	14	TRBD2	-	TGTGCCAGCAGTTCCGGGACTAACCAAGAGACCCAGTACTTC	CASSSGTNQETQYF
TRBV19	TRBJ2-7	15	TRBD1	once	TGTGCCAGTAGCCCGGGACAGGGGGCCTCCTACGAGCAGTACTTC	CASSPGQGASYEQYF
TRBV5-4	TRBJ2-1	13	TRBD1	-	TGTGCCAGCAGCTTGACAGGGGCTCGTGAGCAGTTCTTC	CASSLTGAREQFF
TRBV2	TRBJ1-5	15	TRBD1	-	TGTGCCAGCAGGCCCGGGACAGGAGTTTTTCAGCCCCAGCATTTT	CASRPGTGVFQPQHF
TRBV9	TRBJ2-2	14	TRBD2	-	TGTGCCAGCAGCAGGGACTACAACACCGGGGAGCTGTTTTTT	CASSRDYNTGELFF
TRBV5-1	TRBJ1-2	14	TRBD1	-	TGCGCCAGCAGCTCCACAGGGGTGGAATATGGCTACACCTTC	CASSSTGVEYGYTF
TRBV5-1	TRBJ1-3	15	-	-	TGCGCCAGCAGCTTGGGACAGGTTTCTGGAAACACCATATATTTT	CASSLGQVSGNTIYF
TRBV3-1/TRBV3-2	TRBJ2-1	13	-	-	TGTGCCAGCGGACAGCCCGAATACAATGAGCAGTTCTTC	CASGQPEYNEQFF
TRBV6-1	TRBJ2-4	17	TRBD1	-	TGTGCCAGCAGTGAGACCGGGACAGCTCTGGCCAAAAACATTCAGTACTTC	CASSETGTALAKNIQYF
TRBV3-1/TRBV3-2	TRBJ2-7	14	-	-	TGTGCCAGCAGCCGGACGTCGGGGGCCTACGAGCAGTACTTC	CASSRTSGAYEQYF
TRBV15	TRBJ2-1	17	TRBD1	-	TGTGCCACCAGCAGACCAACGACAGGGATCAGGTACAATGAGCAGTTCTTC	CATSRPTTGIRYNEQFF
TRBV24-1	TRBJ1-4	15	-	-	TGTGCCACCAGTGAACCGACAGTTTTGGGTGAAAAACTGTTTTTT	CATSEPTVLGEKLFF
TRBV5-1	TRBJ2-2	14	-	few	TGCGCCAGCAGTACCCAAGCGGGCACCGGGGAGCTGTTTTTT	CASSTQAGTGELFF
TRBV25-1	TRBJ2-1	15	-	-	TGTGCCAGCAGTGTACCAGGGGTGGGAAACAATGAGCAGTTCTTC	CASSVPGVGNNEQFF
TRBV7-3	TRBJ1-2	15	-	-	TGTGCCAGCAGCTTAACTCCGGACAGCAACTATGGCTACACCTTC	CASSLTPDSNYGYTF
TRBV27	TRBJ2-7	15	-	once	TGTGCCAGCAGTTTACAGAGCCCTAGCTCCTACGAGCAGTACTTC	CASSLQSPSSYEQYF
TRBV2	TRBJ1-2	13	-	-	TGTGCCAGCAGTGACCTGGGGCTCTATGGCTACACCTTC	CASSDLGLYGYTF
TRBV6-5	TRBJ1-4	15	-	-	TGTGCCAGCAGTTACTCGGGCCAGGGAAATGAAAAACTGTTTTTT	CASSYSGQGNEKLFF
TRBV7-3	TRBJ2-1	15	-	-	TGTGCCAGCAGCTTACTACCGAGCTCCTACAATGAGCAGTTCTTC	CASSLLPSSYNEQFF
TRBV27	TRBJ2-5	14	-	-	TGTGCCAGCAGTTTTGCGGGGAGGCAAGAGACCCAGTACTTC	CASSFAGRQETQYF
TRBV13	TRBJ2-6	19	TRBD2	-	TGTGCCAGCAGCTCGGGACTAGCGGGCGCCACCTCTGGGGCCAACGTCCTGACTTTC	CASSSGLAGATSGANVLTF
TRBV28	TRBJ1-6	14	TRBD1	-	TGTGCCAGCAGAATACAGGGGGCCGGTTCACCCCTCCACTTT	CASRIQGAGSPLHF
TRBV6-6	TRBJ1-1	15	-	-	TGTGCCAGCAGTTACTTCCTAGGGGGAAACACTGAAGCTTTCTTT	CASSYFLGGNTEAFF
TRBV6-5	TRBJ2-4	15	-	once	TGTGCCAGCACCCAAGGGGTGGGGTCTAAAAACATTCAGTACTTC	CASTQGVGSKNIQYF
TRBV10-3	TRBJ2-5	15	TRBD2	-	TGTGCCATCAGTGAGACTGGCGGGAGATTAGAGACCCAGTACTTC	CAISETGGRLETQYF
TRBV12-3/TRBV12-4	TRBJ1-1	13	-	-	TGTGCCAGCAGGTCCCGGGAAATAACTGAAGCTTTCTTT	CASRSREITEAFF
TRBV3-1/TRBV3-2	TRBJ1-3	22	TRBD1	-	TGTGCCAGCAGCCAAGACCCCGAATCCGGGACAGCAACCCCTAGCTCTGGAAACACCATATATTTT	CASSQDPESGTATPSSGNTIYF
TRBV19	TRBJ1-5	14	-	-	TGTGCCAGTAGTTGGTTGGAGGCCAATCAGCCCCAGCATTTT	CASSWLEANQPQHF
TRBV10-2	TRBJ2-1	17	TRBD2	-	TGCGCCAGCAGGCTCGGGCTAGCGGGAGCTACCTACAATGAGCAGTTCTTC	CASRLGLAGATYNEQFF
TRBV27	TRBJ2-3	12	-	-	TGTGCCAGCAGTTTCCCTGGAGGGACGCAGTATTTT	CASSFPGGTQYF
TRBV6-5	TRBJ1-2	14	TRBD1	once	TGTGCCAGCAGTTACTCCTGGACAGGGGACGGCTACACCTTC	CASSYSWTGDGYTF
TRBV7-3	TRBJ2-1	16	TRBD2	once	TGTGCCAGCAGCTTTGGGGGAGCCGGACTAGCGGGGGAGCAGTTCTTC	CASSFGGAGLAGEQFF
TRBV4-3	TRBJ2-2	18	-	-	TGCGCCAGCAGCCAATCCCCACGAGGAGGGTCGGGCACCGGGGAGCTGTTTTTT	CASSQSPRGGSGTGELFF
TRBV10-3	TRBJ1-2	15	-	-	TGTGCCATCAGTGAGACGTCAGGGGAAGCGTATGGCTACACCTTC	CAISETSGEAYGYTF
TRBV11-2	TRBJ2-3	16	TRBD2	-	TGTGCCAGCAGCCGAACCACTAGCGGGAGCACAGATACGCAGTATTTT	CASSRTTSGSTDTQYF
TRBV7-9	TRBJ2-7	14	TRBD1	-	TGTGCCAGCAGCTTAGCTCTCCAGGGGGCCCCAGAGTACTTC	CASSLALQGAPEYF
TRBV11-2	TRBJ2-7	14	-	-	TGTGCCAGCAGCGTACAGACAGAATTCTACGAGCAGTACTTC	CASSVQTEFYEQYF
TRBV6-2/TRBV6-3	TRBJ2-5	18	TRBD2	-	TGTGCCAGCAGTTACTGGACTAGCGGGGGACTGTACCAAGAGACCCAGTACTTC	CASSYWTSGGLYQETQYF
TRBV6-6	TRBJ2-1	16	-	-	TGTGCCAGCAACCTCGACAGATACTCCTCCTACAATGAGCAGTTCTTC	CASNLDRYSSYNEQFF
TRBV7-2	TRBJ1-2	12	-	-	TGTGCCAGCAGCTTATCCGGGGGTGGCTACACCTTC	CASSLSGGGYTF
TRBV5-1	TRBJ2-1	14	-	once	TGCGCCAGCAGCCTCGGGAGATATGACAATGAGCAGTTCTTC	CASSLGRYDNEQFF
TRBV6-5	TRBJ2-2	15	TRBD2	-	TGTGCCAGCAGTTATGCGGGAGGGAACACCGGGGAGCTGTTTTTT	CASSYAGGNTGELFF
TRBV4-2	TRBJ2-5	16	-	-	TGTGCCAGCAGCCAAGCAATGGCAGGGTGGGAAGAGACCCAGTACTTC	CASSQAMAGWEETQYF
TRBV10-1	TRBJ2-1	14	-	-	TGCGCCAGCAGTGAGTCTAGAGGGAGCAATGAGCAGTTCTTC	CASSESRGSNEQFF